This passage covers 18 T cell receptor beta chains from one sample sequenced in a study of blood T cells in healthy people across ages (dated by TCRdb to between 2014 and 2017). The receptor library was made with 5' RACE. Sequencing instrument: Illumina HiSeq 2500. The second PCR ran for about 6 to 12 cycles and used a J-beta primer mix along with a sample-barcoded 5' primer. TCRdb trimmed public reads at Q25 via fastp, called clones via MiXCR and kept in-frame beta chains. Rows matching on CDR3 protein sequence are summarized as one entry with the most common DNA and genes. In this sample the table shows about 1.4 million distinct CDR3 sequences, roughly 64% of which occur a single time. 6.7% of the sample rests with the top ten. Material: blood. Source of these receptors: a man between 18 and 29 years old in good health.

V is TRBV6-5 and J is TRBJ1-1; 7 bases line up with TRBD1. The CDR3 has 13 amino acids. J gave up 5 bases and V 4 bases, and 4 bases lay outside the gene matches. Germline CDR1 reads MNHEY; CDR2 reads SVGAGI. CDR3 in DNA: TGTGCCAGCAGTTCAACAGGGGCAACTGAAGCTTTCTTT. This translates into CASSSTGATEAFF.

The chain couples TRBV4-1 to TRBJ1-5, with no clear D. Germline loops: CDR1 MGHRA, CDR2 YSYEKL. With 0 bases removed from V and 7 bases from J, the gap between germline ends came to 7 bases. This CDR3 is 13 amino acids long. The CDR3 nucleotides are TGCGCCAGCAGCCAAGAAACGGTACAGCCCCAGCATTTT. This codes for CASSQETVQPQHF.

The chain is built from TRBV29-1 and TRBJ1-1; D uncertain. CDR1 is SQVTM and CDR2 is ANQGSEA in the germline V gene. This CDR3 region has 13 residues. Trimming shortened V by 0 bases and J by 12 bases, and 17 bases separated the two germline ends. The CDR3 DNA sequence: TGCAGCGTTGAAGATCTTGGGGTTGACATCCCTTTCTTT. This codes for CSVEDLGVDIPFF.

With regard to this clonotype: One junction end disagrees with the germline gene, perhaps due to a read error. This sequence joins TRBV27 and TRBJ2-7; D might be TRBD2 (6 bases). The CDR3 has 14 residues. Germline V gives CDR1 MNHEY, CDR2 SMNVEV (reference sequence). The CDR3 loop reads CASSLVGGSNEQYF. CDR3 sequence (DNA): TGTGCCAGCAGTTTGGTGGGAGGCTCCAACGAGCAGTACTTC.

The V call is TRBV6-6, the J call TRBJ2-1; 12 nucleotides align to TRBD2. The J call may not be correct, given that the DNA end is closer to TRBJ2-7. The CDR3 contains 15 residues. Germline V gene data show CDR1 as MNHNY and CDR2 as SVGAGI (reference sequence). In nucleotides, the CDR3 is TGTGCCAGCACCCCATCGACTAGCGGGAGTTACGAGCAGTACTTC. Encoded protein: CASTPSTSGSYEQYF.

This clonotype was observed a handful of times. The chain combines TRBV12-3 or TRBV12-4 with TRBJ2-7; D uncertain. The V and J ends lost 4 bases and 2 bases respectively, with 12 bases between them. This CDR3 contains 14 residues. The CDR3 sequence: CASSSPDQPYEQYF. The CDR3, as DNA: TGTGCCAGCAGTTCCCCGGACCAGCCCTACGAGCAGTACTTC.

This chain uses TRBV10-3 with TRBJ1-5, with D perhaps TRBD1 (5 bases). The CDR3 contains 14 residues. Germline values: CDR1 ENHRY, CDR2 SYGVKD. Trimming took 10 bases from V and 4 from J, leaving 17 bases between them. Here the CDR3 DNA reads TGTGCCACACACTCCACAGGTATAAATCAGCCCCAGCATTTT. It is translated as CATHSTGINQPQHF.

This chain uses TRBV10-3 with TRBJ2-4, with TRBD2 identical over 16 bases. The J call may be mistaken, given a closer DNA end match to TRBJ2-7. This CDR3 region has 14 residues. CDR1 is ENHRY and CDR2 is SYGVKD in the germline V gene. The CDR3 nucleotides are TGTGCCATCAGGGGGACTAGCGGGAGGGTCGAGCAGTACTTC. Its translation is CAIRGTSGRVEQYF.

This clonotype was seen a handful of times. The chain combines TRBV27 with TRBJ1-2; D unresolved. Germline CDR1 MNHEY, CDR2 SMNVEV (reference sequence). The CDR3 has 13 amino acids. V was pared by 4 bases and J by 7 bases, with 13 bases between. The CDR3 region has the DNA TGTGCCAGCAGTTCCACGTTGGGGTTTGGCTACACCTTC. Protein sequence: CASSSTLGFGYTF.

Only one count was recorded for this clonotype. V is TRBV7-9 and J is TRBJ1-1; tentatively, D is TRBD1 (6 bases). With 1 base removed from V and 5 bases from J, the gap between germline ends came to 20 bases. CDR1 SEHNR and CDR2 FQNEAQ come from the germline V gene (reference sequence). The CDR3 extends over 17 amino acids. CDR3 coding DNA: TGTGCCAGCAGCTTAGGACAGGTAGAGACCCTGAGAACTGAAGCTTTCTTT. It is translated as CASSLGQVETLRTEAFF.

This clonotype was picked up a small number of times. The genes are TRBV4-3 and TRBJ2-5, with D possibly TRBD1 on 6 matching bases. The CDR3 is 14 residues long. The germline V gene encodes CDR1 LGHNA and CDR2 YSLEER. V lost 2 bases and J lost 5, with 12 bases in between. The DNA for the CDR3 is TGCGCCAGCAGCCAAACCACAGGGTGGGAGACCCAGTACTTC. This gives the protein CASSQTTGWETQYF.

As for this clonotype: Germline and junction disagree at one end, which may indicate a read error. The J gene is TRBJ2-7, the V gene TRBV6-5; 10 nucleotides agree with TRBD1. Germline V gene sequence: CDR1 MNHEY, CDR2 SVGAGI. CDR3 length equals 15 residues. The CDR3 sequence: CASSFGTGETYERYF. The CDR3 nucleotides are TGTGCCAGCAGTTTTGGGACAGGGGAGACCTACGAGCGGTACTTC.

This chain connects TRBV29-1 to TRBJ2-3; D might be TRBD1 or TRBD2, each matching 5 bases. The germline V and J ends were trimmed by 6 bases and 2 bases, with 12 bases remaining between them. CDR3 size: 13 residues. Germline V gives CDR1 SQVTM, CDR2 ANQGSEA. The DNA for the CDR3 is TGCAGCGTCGTGGGACCTCTCACAGATACGCAGTATTTT. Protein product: CSVVGPLTDTQYF.

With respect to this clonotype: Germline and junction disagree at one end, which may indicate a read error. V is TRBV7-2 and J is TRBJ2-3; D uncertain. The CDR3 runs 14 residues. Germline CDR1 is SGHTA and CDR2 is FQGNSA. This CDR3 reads CANSLATSTDTQYF. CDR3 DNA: TGTGCCAACAGCTTAGCAACGAGCACAGATACGCAGTATTTT. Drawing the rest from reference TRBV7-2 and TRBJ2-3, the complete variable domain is GAGVSQSPSNKVTEKGKDVELRCDPISGHTALYWYRQSLGQGLEFLIYFQGNSAPDKSGLPSDRFSAERTGGSVSTLTIQRTQQEDSAVYLCANSLATSTDTQYFGPGTRLTVL.

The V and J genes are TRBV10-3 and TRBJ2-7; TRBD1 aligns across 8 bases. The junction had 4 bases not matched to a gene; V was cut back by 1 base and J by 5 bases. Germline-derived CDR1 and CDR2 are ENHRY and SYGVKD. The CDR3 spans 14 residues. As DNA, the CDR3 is TGTGCCATCAGTGAGTACCGGACAGGGAACGAGCAGTACTTC. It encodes CAISEYRTGNEQYF.

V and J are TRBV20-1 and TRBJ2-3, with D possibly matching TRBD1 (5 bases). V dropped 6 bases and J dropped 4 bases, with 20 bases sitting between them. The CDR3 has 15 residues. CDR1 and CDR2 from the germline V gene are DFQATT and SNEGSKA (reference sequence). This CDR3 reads CSAYLVGGAPDTQYF. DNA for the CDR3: TGCAGTGCCTACCTAGTTGGTGGGGCTCCAGATACGCAGTATTTT.

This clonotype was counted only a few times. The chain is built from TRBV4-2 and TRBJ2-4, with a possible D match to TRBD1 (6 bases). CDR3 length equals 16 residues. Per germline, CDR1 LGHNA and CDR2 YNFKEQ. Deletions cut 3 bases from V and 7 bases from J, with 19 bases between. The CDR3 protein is CASSQNEGVTGNIQYF. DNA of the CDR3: TGTGCCAGCAGCCAGAACGAGGGGGTTACGGGTAACATTCAGTACTTC.

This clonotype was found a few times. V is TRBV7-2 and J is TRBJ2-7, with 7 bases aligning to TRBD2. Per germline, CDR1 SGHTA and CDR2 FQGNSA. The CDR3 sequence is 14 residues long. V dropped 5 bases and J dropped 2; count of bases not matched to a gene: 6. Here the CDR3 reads CASSKEAGPYEQYF. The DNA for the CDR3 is TGTGCCAGCAGCAAAGAAGCGGGACCCTACGAGCAGTACTTC.